This is a list of T cell receptor beta chains from one sample in a study of cytomegalovirus exposure and HLA in healthy donors. This table comes from immunoSEQ multiplex PCR, and its TCRdb copy is limited to in-frame clones, with some not included. In the table there are some 150,000 clones, about 59% of which are singletons. Sequencing was done on a sample of PBMCs. Receptor source: a man aged 35-49 years in good health and CMV-seronegative. Both conserved end residues are part of each CDR3. Each record gives: CDR3 protein, J gene, V gene.

CDR3: CASSLSRTETQYF
J: TRBJ2-5
V: TRBV4-1

CDR3: CASSRASGTGEQYF
J: TRBJ2-7
V: TRBV5-1

CDR3: CASSYDRGDTIYF
J: TRBJ1-3
V: TRBV7-3

CDR3: CASSSGQGSYSPLHF
J: TRBJ1-6
V: TRBV5-1

CDR3: CASSTRGQETQYF
J: TRBJ2-5
V: TRBV9

CDR3: CASRTSGTTPSETQYF
J: TRBJ2-5
V: TRBV6-6

CDR3: CASTPEAGRDIQYF
J: TRBJ2-4
V: TRBV7-2

CDR3: CASSPYRDIGTSGMHNEQFF
J: TRBJ2-1
V: TRBV18

CDR3: CATSSYAKGEYNSPLHF
J: TRBJ1-6
V: TRBV15

CDR3: CASSQGSRQGAKYGYTF
J: TRBJ1-2
V: TRBV4-1

CDR3: CASSLTGTGVRSYNSPLHF
J: TRBJ1-6
V: TRBV7-2

CDR3: CASSQAPTVQGGEKLFF
J: TRBJ1-4
V: TRBV4-1

CDR3: CASSLKARRGFRETQYF
J: TRBJ2-5
V: TRBV28

CDR3: CASSSPGKETQYF
J: TRBJ2-5
V: TRBV27

CDR3: CASSLAGGELFF
J: TRBJ2-2
V: TRBV11-3

CDR3: CATSRDRLTGASSGNTIYF
J: TRBJ1-3
V: TRBV15

CDR3: CAWSVQVGGEQYF
J: TRBJ2-7
V: TRBV30

CDR3: CASSKLDNQETQYF
J: TRBJ2-5
V: TRBV21-1

CDR3: CASSQRSGSTGSYNEQFF
J: TRBJ2-1
V: TRBV4-1

CDR3: CASSFSRSTDTQYF
J: TRBJ2-3
V: TRBV7-3

CDR3: CASTSYGAGGGTDTQYF
J: TRBJ2-3
V: TRBV7-2

CDR3: CASSSPTSGRTDTQYF
J: TRBJ2-3
V: TRBV5-4

CDR3: CASSLSGDTQYF
J: TRBJ2-3
V: TRBV11-3

CDR3: CASSIEGQRRGYNSPLHF
J: TRBJ1-6
V: TRBV7-8

CDR3: CASGTGEDTEAFF
J: TRBJ1-1
V: TRBV2

CDR3: CASSLSAPNYNEQFF
J: TRBJ2-1
V: TRBV27

CDR3: CASSPRTGDSTEAFF
J: TRBJ1-1
V: TRBV4-1

CDR3: CASSVTGGGQPQHF
J: TRBJ1-5
V: TRBV19

CDR3: CASSFNWQVETQYF
J: TRBJ2-5
V: TRBV7-6

CDR3: CAISERTSGVEQYF
J: TRBJ2-7
V: TRBV10-3

CDR3: CASSRTSGSYEQYF
J: TRBJ2-7
V: TRBV5-6

CDR3: CASSLRPHYSGTSEQFF
J: TRBJ2-1
V: TRBV5-1

CDR3: CSVDAGPGQSITEAFF
J: TRBJ1-1
V: TRBV29-1

CDR3: CASSPGGGGATDTQYF
J: TRBJ2-3
V: TRBV5-4

CDR3: CASSPLEGGAFGANVLTF
J: TRBJ2-6
V: TRBV7-6

CDR3: CASSLGQVYGYTF
J: TRBJ1-2
V: TRBV7-2

CDR3: CASSFGRENGYTF
J: TRBJ1-2
V: TRBV5-6

CDR3: CASSPRMGRAEAFF
J: TRBJ1-1
V: TRBV2

CDR3: CASSPRDTDYNEQFF
J: TRBJ2-1
V: TRBV5-1

CDR3: CASSPTRAANTGELFF
J: TRBJ2-2
V: TRBV18

CDR3: CASSLQARATNEKLFF
J: TRBJ1-4
V: TRBV27

CDR3: CSSSLLAETQYF
J: TRBJ2-5
V: TRBV7-9

CDR3: CASSPYNSPLHF
J: TRBJ1-6
V: TRBV11-2

CDR3: CASSQGSGTGYTGELFF
J: TRBJ2-2
V: TRBV9

CDR3: CASSPLIGTVTYEQYF
J: TRBJ2-7
V: TRBV14

CDR3: CSTNLGQSTDTQYF
J: TRBJ2-3
V: TRBV29-1

CDR3: CATSRDRGSGNTIYF
J: TRBJ1-3
V: TRBV15

CDR3: CASSFASFSGELFF
J: TRBJ2-2
V: TRBV11-2

CDR3: CASSLDRANSYTF
J: TRBJ1-2
V: TRBV5-6

CDR3: CASSRQGAQETQYF
J: TRBJ2-5
V: TRBV18

CDR3: CASSLEGQLSYEQYF
J: TRBJ2-7
V: TRBV5-8

CDR3: CASSLAALAGGPVETQYF
J: TRBJ2-5
V: TRBV7-2